This section outlines one T cell receptor beta chain sequence together with its context. Profiled with immunoSEQ multiplex PCR; TCRdb holds only in-frame clones, not every one. The table records 15,000 to 17,000 clones, around 94% of them present only once. Germline values: CDR1 SGDLS, CDR2 YYNGEE. V shed 0 bases, J shed 3 bases, and the junction held 6 bases outside the gene matches. This CDR3 is built from 15 residues. The sample comes from a study of Tregs in tolerant kidney transplant recipients. This receptor was identified in a human donor in good health. Specimen: CD8+ T cells from blood. The V and J genes are TRBV9 and TRBJ2-7; the match to TRBD2 covers 7 bases. Here the CDR3 DNA reads TGTGCCAGCAGCGTAGGGGCGGGAGAGGTCTACGAGCAGTACTTC. It codes for CASSVGAGEVYEQYF. Variable domain in full (rest from reference TRBV9 and TRBJ2-7): DSGVTQTPKHLITATGQRVTLRCSPRSGDLSVYWYQQSLDQGLQFLIQYYNGEERAKGNILERFSAQQFPDLHSELNLSSLELGDSALYFCASSVGAGEVYEQYFGPGTRLTVT.